This TCR beta chain was captured by sequencing in a study of shared clonotypes between healthy human individuals. For the study at large: Donor composition was a couple of women and three men, aged 18 to 49.

The repertoire was sequenced with immunoSEQ multiplex PCR; TCRdb's copy has only in-frame clones and lacks some. The sample contains roughly 2,000,000 clones, approximately 94% of which appear only once. The CDR3 is made up of 13 amino acids. CDR1 is SGHTS and CDR2 is YDEGEE in the germline V gene. Trimming pared 5 bases from V and 6 bases from J, leaving 14 bases between. CD45RO-negative, CCR7-selected cells formed the naive CD8 fraction, which excluded terminally differentiated effector memory CD45RA+ cells. The sequence was obtained from a man aged 18 to 29 in good health. The sequenced sample was naive CD8+ T cells sorted from blood. The chain uses TRBV5-8 and TRBJ2-5, with D possibly TRBD2 on 5 matching bases. Here the CDR3 DNA reads TGTGCCAGCAGAGACCGGGATGGAAAGACCCAGTACTTC. Translated, it gives CASRDRDGKTQYF.